This TCR beta chain was recovered during a study of OX40 agonist ivuxolimab in advanced cancers. This clone is a singleton in its sample. V shed 5 bases and J shed 4 bases, with 17 bases lying between them. The CDR3 is 15 residues long. Germline V lookup: CDR1 SQVTM, CDR2 ANQGSEA. TCRdb's table, derived via immunoSEQ multiplex PCR, lists solely in-frame clones and lacks some. The data show roughly 79,000 clones, around 92% seen once. The sample here was CD4+ or CD8+ T cells sorted from blood, taken in a trial of the OX40 agonist ivuxolimab. The TCR sequence derives from an adult with an advanced solid tumor such as melanoma, head and neck, liver or kidney cancer. The chain recombines TRBV29-1 with TRBJ1-4; possible D gene TRBD1, 5 bases. The CDR3 sequence is CSVKAGPGDNEKLFF. The CDR3, as DNA: TGCAGCGTTAAAGCGGGGCCGGGGGATAATGAAAAACTGTTTTTT.